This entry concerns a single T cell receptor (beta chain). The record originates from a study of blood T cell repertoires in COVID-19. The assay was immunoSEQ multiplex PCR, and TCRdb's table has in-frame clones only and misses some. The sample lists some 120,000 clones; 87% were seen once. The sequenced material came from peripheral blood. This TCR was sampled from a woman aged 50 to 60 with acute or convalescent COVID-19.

CDR3 nucleotides: TGTGCCAGCAGTGATCCGGGACAGGGGGCTTCTTCACCCCTCCACTTT. As protein: CASSDPGQGASSPLHF. V usage is TRBV2 and J usage is TRBJ1-6; 12 nucleotides match TRBD1. V was pared by 3 bases and J by 9 bases, with 6 bases of the junction left unmatched. The CDR3 runs to 16 residues. The germline V gene encodes CDR1 SNHLY and CDR2 FYNNEI.